A selection of T cell receptor beta chains follows, all from one sample in a study of T-cell reconstitution after alpha-beta-depleted transplantation in children. In TCRdb, the PCR reads were re-called with MiXCR into one record per CDR3 protein. The sample lists over 200,000 distinct CDR3 sequences; approximately 10% were seen once. This material consisted of PBMCs from the stem cell graft donor, taken from the stem cell graft. Source of these receptors: a human donor who donated a stem cell graft to a child with acute lymphoblastic leukemia. The CDR3 runs from the conserved cysteine through the conserved F or W. D genes are given only for firm matches. A row's size may be missing; if present it is once, few, many or a size class.

D gene | J gene | clone size | V gene | CDR3 DNA | CDR3 protein
. | TRBJ2-1 | few | TRBV20-1 | TGCAGTGCTACGGTCAGGAATTACAATGAGCAGTTCTTC | CSATVRNYNEQFF
TRBD2 | TRBJ2-5 | few | TRBV10-3 | TGTGCCATCAGTACTAGCGGGGGGGCCGAAGAGACCCAGTACTTC | CAISTSGGAEETQYF
. | TRBJ1-5 | many | TRBV6-2/TRBV6-3 | TGTGCCAGCGTTGGAAGATTGAGCAATCAGCCCCAGCATTTT | CASVGRLSNQPQHF
. | TRBJ2-2 | few | TRBV2 | TGTGCCAGCACCGAAACCGGGGAGCTGTTTTTT | CASTETGELFF
TRBD2 | TRBJ2-3 | many | TRBV20-1 | TGCAGTGCTGATGCGGGGGGGCCAGATACGCAGTATTTT | CSADAGGPDTQYF
TRBD1 | TRBJ1-2 | . | TRBV7-9 | TGTGCCAGCAGCGACTTCCGGGACAGTCCCCATGGCTACACCTTC | CASSDFRDSPHGYTF
TRBD2 | TRBJ2-5 | . | TRBV20-1 | TGCAGTGCTAGAGATACTGCCTTCGGCGGGGGAGAGACCCAGTACTTC | CSARDTAFGGGETQYF
TRBD1 | TRBJ1-2 | . | TRBV7-6 | TGTGCCAGCAGCCCGGGACAGGTCGCTTTCTATGGCTACACCTTC | CASSPGQVAFYGYTF
. | TRBJ2-1 | . | TRBV29-1 | TGCAGCGTTGTTCTCCCTGAGTCCTACAATGAGCAGTTCTTC | CSVVLPESYNEQFF
TRBD1 | TRBJ1-1 | many | TRBV27 | TGTGCCAGCAGTTTAGCCGGGACAGCGAACACTGAAGCTTTCTTT | CASSLAGTANTEAFF
. | TRBJ2-7 | few | TRBV3-1 | TGTGCCAGCAGCCAAGAATCGGCTTTCTACGAGCAGTACTTC | CASSQESAFYEQYF
. | TRBJ2-3 | few | TRBV6-2/TRBV6-3 | TGTGCCAGCAGTGGTTATACGCAGTATTTT | CASSGYTQYF
. | TRBJ1-1 | . | TRBV20-1 | TGCAGTGCTAGGAGTGCGATGGGGATCCCTGAAGCTTTCTTT | CSARSAMGIPEAFF
. | TRBJ2-4 | many | TRBV3-1 | TGTGCCAGCAGCCAAGATGGAGCCAAAAACATTCAGTACTTC | CASSQDGAKNIQYF
. | TRBJ1-5 | . | TRBV4-3 | TGCGCCAGCAGCCAAGACAGGAGCAGCAATCAGCCCCAGCATTTT | CASSQDRSSNQPQHF
. | TRBJ1-2 | . | TRBV7-2 | TGTGCCAGCAGCTTAGGGCCGGGTAACTATGGCTACACCTTC | CASSLGPGNYGYTF
. | TRBJ2-5 | . | TRBV5-1 | TGCGCCAGCAGCGGAGACGATTACGAGACCCAGTACTTC | CASSGDDYETQYF
. | TRBJ1-1 | . | TRBV5-1 | TGCGCCAGCAGCTTCCGCCGGGGGGGTGCGGACACTGAAGCTTTCTTT | CASSFRRGGADTEAFF
TRBD1 | TRBJ1-1 | . | TRBV6-5 | TGTGCCAGCAGTTCTGAGACAGGGCGGTTGATGGGAACTGAAGCTTTCTTT | CASSSETGRLMGTEAFF
. | TRBJ2-7 | few | TRBV28 | TGTGCCAGCATGGTCAGGCAGGCAGGTCTCTCCTACGAGCAGTACTTC | CASMVRQAGLSYEQYF
TRBD2 | TRBJ2-7 | . | TRBV30 | TGTGCCTGGAGTGGTCGACTACGGGAGGTTGGGCAGTACTTC | CAWSGRLREVGQYF
. | TRBJ2-5 | few | TRBV30 | TGTGCCTGGAGGGAACAGGGAGCTAAGACCCAGTACTTC | CAWREQGAKTQYF
. | TRBJ2-7 | many | TRBV20-1 | TGCAGTGCTAGTGGGGGAGACTCAGTTTCGCGCTACGAGCAGTACTTC | CSASGGDSVSRYEQYF
TRBD1 | TRBJ2-7 | few | TRBV11-2 | TGTGCCAGCAGCTACCTACAGGGGGCAGGATCCTACGAGCAGTACTTC | CASSYLQGAGSYEQYF
TRBD2 | TRBJ2-5 | . | TRBV12-3/TRBV12-4 | TGTGCCAGCAGTCTCGGACTAGCGGGGGGTTGGGAGACCCAGTACTTC | CASSLGLAGGWETQYF
. | TRBJ2-3 | . | TRBV5-1 | TGCGCCAGCAGCTTAGGGCTAGCGATCGCAGATACGCAGTATTTT | CASSLGLAIADTQYF
TRBD1 | TRBJ2-3 | . | TRBV25-1 | TGTGCCAGCAGTGAATCCTTTGCAGGGGGCGCCGCAGATACGCAGTATTTT | CASSESFAGGAADTQYF
. | TRBJ1-1 | few | TRBV6-1 | TGTGCCAGCATGTCGGTTTTCGTAGGGATGAACACTGAAGCTTTCTTT | CASMSVFVGMNTEAFF
. | TRBJ2-3 | many | TRBV5-1 | TGCGCCAGCAGCTTAGCACAGGACACAGATACGCAGTATTTT | CASSLAQDTDTQYF
. | TRBJ2-3 | . | TRBV27 | TGTGCCAGCAGTTTAAACAGTCGAACAGATACGCAGTATTTT | CASSLNSRTDTQYF
TRBD2 | TRBJ2-7 | . | TRBV11-1 | TGTGCCAGCAGCACCCGTGAGCGGGGGTACTCCTACGAGCAGTACTTC | CASSTRERGYSYEQYF
. | TRBJ2-1 | . | TRBV20-1 | TGCAGTGCTCTCTCATGGTCGAATGAGCAGTTCTTC | CSALSWSNEQFF
. | TRBJ1-1 | . | TRBV6-2/TRBV6-3 | TGTGCCAGCAGTTATTCCCTACCGAACACTGAAGCTTTCTTT | CASSYSLPNTEAFF
. | TRBJ2-2 | many | TRBV12-3/TRBV12-4 | TGTGCCAGCAGTTCGCTAGGGACCGACACCGGGGAGCTGTTTTTT | CASSSLGTDTGELFF
. | TRBJ1-2 | many | TRBV29-1 | TGCAGCGGAGGCGGGGGGCCAGGAGGCTGGAACTATGGCTACACCTTC | CSGGGGPGGWNYGYTF
. | TRBJ2-1 | many | TRBV20-1 | TGCAGTGCTAGAGATTTCAGTCCTCCCGTCAATGAGCAGTTCTTC | CSARDFSPPVNEQFF
TRBD1 | TRBJ1-2 | . | TRBV5-1 | TGCGCCAGCATGTTGACAGGGGGGGACTATGGCTACACCTTC | CASMLTGGDYGYTF
TRBD1 | TRBJ1-1 | many | TRBV10-3 | TGTGCCACCGAGACAGGGGCTGAAGCTTTCTTT | CATETGAEAFF
TRBD1 | TRBJ1-1 | . | TRBV29-1 | TGCAGCGTTGAGGGGACAGTTCAAGCTTTCTTT | CSVEGTVQAFF
. | TRBJ2-7 | few | TRBV7-2 | TGTGCCAGCAGCTTAGGCGAGATGAACTACGAGCAGTACTTC | CASSLGEMNYEQYF
. | TRBJ1-4 | . | TRBV25-1 | TGTGCCAGCACCCGGGCGGCGGATGGGGCTGAAAAACTGTTTTTT | CASTRAADGAEKLFF
. | TRBJ2-1 | many | TRBV5-1 | TGCGCCAGCAGCTTACAGTCGAGCTCCTACAATGAGCAGTTCTTC | CASSLQSSSYNEQFF
. | TRBJ2-7 | many | TRBV18 | TGTGCCAGCTCAGAGACAGAAACCTACGAGCAGTACTTC | CASSETETYEQYF
TRBD1 | TRBJ1-2 | . | TRBV7-2 | TGTGCCAGCAGCTTGGGGACAGGGAATGGCTACACCTTC | CASSLGTGNGYTF
TRBD1 | TRBJ1-1 | many | TRBV12-3/TRBV12-4 | TGTGCCAGCAGTCGGACAGGGGAAGCTTTCTTT | CASSRTGEAFF
. | TRBJ2-7 | few | TRBV29-1 | TGCAGCGTTTTCCTAGGGAGCTCCTACGAGCAGTACTTC | CSVFLGSSYEQYF
TRBD1 | TRBJ1-5 | . | TRBV5-1 | TGCGCCAGCAGCCAAGGGACAGGGCGCAATCAGCCCCAGCATTTT | CASSQGTGRNQPQHF
TRBD2 | TRBJ2-3 | few | TRBV29-1 | TGCAGCATAAGCGGGGGGACAGATACGCAGTATTTT | CSISGGTDTQYF
. | TRBJ2-7 | many | TRBV5-5 | TGTGCCAGCAGTGTCACAGCCTACGAGCAGTACTTC | CASSVTAYEQYF
TRBD2 | TRBJ2-3 | . | TRBV7-2 | TGTGCCAGCAGCCCAGGGGGACTAGCGGGGTCCACAGATACGCAGTATTTT | CASSPGGLAGSTDTQYF